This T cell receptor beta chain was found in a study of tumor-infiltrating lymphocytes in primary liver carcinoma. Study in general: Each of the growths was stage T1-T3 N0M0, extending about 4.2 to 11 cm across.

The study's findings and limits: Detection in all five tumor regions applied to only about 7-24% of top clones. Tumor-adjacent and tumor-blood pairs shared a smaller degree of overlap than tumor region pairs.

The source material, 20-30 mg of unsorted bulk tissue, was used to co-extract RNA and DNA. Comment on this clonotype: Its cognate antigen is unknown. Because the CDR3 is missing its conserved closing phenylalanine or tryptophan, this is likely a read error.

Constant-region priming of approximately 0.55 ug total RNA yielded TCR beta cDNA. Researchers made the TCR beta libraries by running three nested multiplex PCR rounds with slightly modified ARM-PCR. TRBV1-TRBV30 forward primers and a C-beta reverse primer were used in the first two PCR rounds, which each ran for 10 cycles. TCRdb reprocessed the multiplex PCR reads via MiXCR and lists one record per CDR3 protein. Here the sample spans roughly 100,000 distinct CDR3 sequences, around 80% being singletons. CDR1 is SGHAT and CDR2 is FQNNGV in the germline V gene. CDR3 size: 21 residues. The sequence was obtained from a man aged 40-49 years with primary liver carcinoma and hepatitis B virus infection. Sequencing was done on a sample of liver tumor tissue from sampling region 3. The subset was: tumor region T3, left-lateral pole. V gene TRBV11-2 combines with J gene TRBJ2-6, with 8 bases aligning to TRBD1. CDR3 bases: TGTGTCAGCAGCATGGGGGGTGACAGGGGCATTTCCCTCTCTGGGGCCAACGTCCTGACTCTC. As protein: CVSSMGGDRGISLSGANVLTL.